This is a list of T cell receptor beta chains from one sample in a study of immune evolution from preneoplasia to lung adenocarcinoma. TCRdb's copy holds only in-frame clones and misses some; the assay was immunoSEQ multiplex PCR. The table shows 39,000 or so clones, with over 75% occurring only once. The material sequenced was FFPE invasive lung adenocarcinoma tissue. All receptors come from a person between 60 and 70 years old with lung adenocarcinoma. The CDR3 runs from the conserved cysteine through the conserved F or W.

v_gene: TRBV30
j_gene: TRBJ1-2
CDR3aa: CAWRAGAGGNYGYTF

v_gene: TRBV7-8
j_gene: TRBJ2-2
CDR3aa: CASSFLTGELFF

v_gene: TRBV6-1
j_gene: TRBJ1-1
CDR3aa: CASSENRPPRTEAFF

v_gene: TRBV4-2
j_gene: TRBJ2-1
CDR3aa: CASSPEVGLLANEQFF

v_gene: TRBV7-9
j_gene: TRBJ1-1
CDR3aa: CASSLQGTSTEAFF

v_gene: TRBV28
j_gene: TRBJ2-3
CDR3aa: CASSPARTSGSTDTQYF

v_gene: TRBV15
j_gene: TRBJ2-5
CDR3aa: CATSRDARLAGQETQYF

v_gene: TRBV30
j_gene: TRBJ2-5
CDR3aa: CAWSRAGPLQKTQYF

v_gene: TRBV7-2
j_gene: TRBJ1-2
CDR3aa: CASSSYTRPGYTF

v_gene: TRBV7-2
j_gene: TRBJ2-3
CDR3aa: CASSLLFEGPLSTDTQYF

v_gene: TRBV6-6
j_gene: TRBJ1-5
CDR3aa: CASSPRGGGNQPQHF

v_gene: TRBV19
j_gene: TRBJ2-6
CDR3aa: CASKGIGFSGANVLTF

v_gene: TRBV30
j_gene: TRBJ2-3
CDR3aa: CAWSVWGAADTQYF

v_gene: TRBV28
j_gene: TRBJ2-7
CDR3aa: CASSLSAGAREQYF

v_gene: TRBV7-2
j_gene: TRBJ2-1
CDR3aa: CASSLLGQGYNEQFF

v_gene: TRBV7-2
j_gene: TRBJ2-6
CDR3aa: CASSPRGGNSGANVLTF

v_gene: TRBV7-2
j_gene: TRBJ2-1
CDR3aa: CASSSGQGPYNEQFF

v_gene: TRBV6-1
j_gene: TRBJ1-1
CDR3aa: CASSEVGTGGAPRAFF

v_gene: TRBV12-5
j_gene: TRBJ2-2
CDR3aa: CASGRDSNTGELFF

v_gene: TRBV27
j_gene: TRBJ2-7
CDR3aa: CASRRDASYEQYF

v_gene: TRBV5-1
j_gene: TRBJ2-3
CDR3aa: CASRPAVLGRDTQYF

v_gene: TRBV6-5
j_gene: TRBJ2-7
CDR3aa: CASQTEYRSSYEQYF

v_gene: TRBV19
j_gene: TRBJ2-1
CDR3aa: CAIQNPAASDEQFF

v_gene: TRBV4-2
j_gene: TRBJ2-2
CDR3aa: CASSPRTSGNTGELFF

v_gene: TRBV4-3
j_gene: TRBJ2-7
CDR3aa: CASSPARVLYEQYF

v_gene: TRBV5-4
j_gene: TRBJ2-3
CDR3aa: CASSLYLDGTDTQYF

v_gene: TRBV5-1
j_gene: TRBJ2-5
CDR3aa: CASIGGGETQYF

v_gene: TRBV30
j_gene: TRBJ2-1
CDR3aa: CAWSTISPLYNEQFF

v_gene: TRBV27
j_gene: TRBJ2-2
CDR3aa: CASSLDRGPNTGELFF

v_gene: TRBV7-2
j_gene: TRBJ1-1
CDR3aa: CASSRTGKPEAFF

v_gene: TRBV2
j_gene: TRBJ2-5
CDR3aa: CASSQTSGRETQYF

v_gene: TRBV10-1
j_gene: TRBJ2-3
CDR3aa: CASSGVGTSGSTDTQYF

v_gene: TRBV2
j_gene: TRBJ1-4
CDR3aa: CASSPLTGDEKLFF

v_gene: TRBV18
j_gene: TRBJ1-2
CDR3aa: CASSGGTEYGYTF

v_gene: TRBV7-2
j_gene: TRBJ2-7
CDR3aa: CASSSPGHQFYEQYF

v_gene: TRBV9
j_gene: TRBJ2-1
CDR3aa: CASSPLRGRNNEQFF

v_gene: TRBV15
j_gene: TRBJ2-3
CDR3aa: CATSRGGEGADTQYF

v_gene: TRBV30
j_gene: TRBJ2-3
CDR3aa: CAWSPRDRGADTQYF

v_gene: TRBV25-1
j_gene: TRBJ2-6
CDR3aa: CASSDPTSGHNVLTF

v_gene: TRBV7-6
j_gene: TRBJ2-2
CDR3aa: CASSLEGKTGVNTGELFF

v_gene: TRBV28
j_gene: TRBJ1-2
CDR3aa: CASSQSQGARGYTF

v_gene: TRBV5-1
j_gene: TRBJ2-3
CDR3aa: CASTDSPATDTQYF

v_gene: TRBV10-3
j_gene: TRBJ2-1
CDR3aa: CASRGSYNEQFF

v_gene: TRBV10-2
j_gene: TRBJ2-7
CDR3aa: CASSQSYEQYF

v_gene: TRBV9
j_gene: TRBJ1-2
CDR3aa: CASSATPGQPYGYTF

v_gene: TRBV7-9
j_gene: TRBJ2-7
CDR3aa: CASSFKAGLFYEQYF

v_gene: TRBV29-1
j_gene: TRBJ2-1
CDR3aa: CSVGFEQFF

v_gene: TRBV5-1
j_gene: TRBJ2-5
CDR3aa: CASSLGVQETQYF

v_gene: TRBV19
j_gene: TRBJ2-2
CDR3aa: CASSDSVGIASNTGELFF

v_gene: TRBV7-3
j_gene: TRBJ2-3
CDR3aa: CASSQTGSTDTQYF

v_gene: TRBV18
j_gene: TRBJ2-1
CDR3aa: CASSSKTGLVNEQFF

v_gene: TRBV2
j_gene: TRBJ2-1
CDR3aa: CASSELWGARFDEQFF